There are a few counts of the clone carrying this TCR beta chain. What it binds is not known. One entry per CDR3 protein, called by TCRdb with MiXCR from the RT-PCR reads. This table holds a few hundred thousand distinct CDR3 sequences, approximately 11% found once. CDR3 length equals 16 residues. CDR1 is SGHNT and CDR2 is YENEEA in the germline V gene. The V and J ends lost 0 bases and 9 bases, in that order; junction bases with no gene match: 10. This sample stems from a study of response to subunit inactivated influenza vaccine. Study-wide findings and caveats: T cells newly recruited by each seasonal influenza vaccination are few, the authors suggested.

The receptor comes from a man over 45 who received an inactivated influenza vaccine. This rearrangement joins TRBV11-3 to TRBJ2-1; TRBD1 agrees at 8 bases. Here the sequenced sample was PBMCs from blood, taken around seven weeks after vaccination. The CDR3 DNA follows: TGTGCCAGCAGCTTAGATCCTCAGCAGGGGGCGGCTGAGCAGTTCTTC. Protein: CASSLDPQQGAAEQFF.